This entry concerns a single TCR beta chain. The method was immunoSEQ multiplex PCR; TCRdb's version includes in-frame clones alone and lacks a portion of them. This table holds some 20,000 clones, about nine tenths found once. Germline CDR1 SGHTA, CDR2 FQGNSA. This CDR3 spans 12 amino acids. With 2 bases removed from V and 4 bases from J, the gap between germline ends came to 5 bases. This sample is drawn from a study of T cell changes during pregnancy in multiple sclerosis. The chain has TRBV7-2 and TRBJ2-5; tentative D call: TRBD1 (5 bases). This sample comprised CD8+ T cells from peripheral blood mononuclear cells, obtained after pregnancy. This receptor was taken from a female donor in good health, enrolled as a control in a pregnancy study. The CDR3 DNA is TGTGCCAGCAGCTTAAGGGGAGAGACCCAGTACTTC. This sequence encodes CASSLRGETQYF.